A single sample gave rise to the 22 T cell receptor beta chains below, sequenced in a study of blood T cell repertoires in COVID-19. The repertoire was sequenced with immunoSEQ multiplex PCR; TCRdb's copy has only in-frame clones and lacks some. Among about 160,000 clones listed, over 75% were seen once. The sequenced sample was peripheral blood. These receptors were taken from a man between 65 and 85 years old with acute or convalescent COVID-19.

This clone was seen only a few times. The V gene is TRBV7-9, the J gene TRBJ1-4, with TRBD1 matching 10 bases. The V and J ends lost 5 bases and 7 bases, in that order; junction bases with no gene match: 7. Germline lookup yields CDR1 SEHNR and CDR2 FQNEAQ (reference sequence). This CDR3 is built from 15 residues. CDR3 bases: TGTGCCAGCAGCCCTAGGGGACAGGGGAGTGAAAAACTGTTTTTT. This gives the protein CASSPRGQGSEKLFF.

The chain couples TRBV11-3 to TRBJ1-2; maybe TRBD1 (6 bases). CDR3 size: 15 residues. Trimming stripped 3 bases from V and 6 bases from J, with 17 bases between. CDR1 SGHNT and CDR2 YENEEA come from the germline V gene. The CDR3 DNA sequence: TGTGCCAGCAGCTTCGACGGGGGGCTACATGATGGCTACACCTTC. Protein sequence: CASSFDGGLHDGYTF.

This clone was seen once. The rearrangement joins TRBV4-3 to TRBJ2-3; the D is unclear. The CDR3 extends over 17 amino acids. From germline, CDR1 is LGHNA and CDR2 YSLEER. V lost 1 base and J lost 0, with 14 bases in between. The CDR3 protein is CASSQGVSRPSTDTQYF. In nucleotides, the CDR3 is TGCGCCAGCAGCCAAGGGGTCTCGCGGCCCAGCACAGATACGCAGTATTTT.

The chain has TRBV21-1 and TRBJ1-2; the table's TRBD1 call for D was not verified on the DNA. TRBV21-1 is tagged as a pseudogene. The CDR3 has 13 residues. This CDR3 is CASSSDKRFGYTF. For the CDR3, the DNA is TGTGCCAGCAGCAGTGACAAAAGGTTTGGCTACACCTTC.

This clone was seen a handful of times. This rearrangement joins TRBV7-2 to TRBJ2-2; D may be TRBD1 (5 bases). The CDR3 length is 14 residues. Trimming left V 1 base short and J 6 bases short, with 9 bases between. CDR1 SGHTA and CDR2 FQGNSA come from the germline V gene. CDR3 amino acids: CASSLGSGPGELFF. The CDR3 bases are TGTGCCAGCAGCTTAGGATCAGGGCCCGGGGAGCTGTTTTTT.

This chain uses TRBV7-2 with TRBJ2-1, with a tentative D call TRBD2 (7 bases). Germline V CDR1 and CDR2: SGHTA, FQGNSA. Deletions cut 5 bases from V and 0 bases from J, with 17 bases between. The CDR3 loop spans 17 amino acids. Here the CDR3 DNA reads TGTGCCAGCAGCCCACCGTCGGGGGGCAGCTCCTACAATGAGCAGTTCTTC. Amino acids: CASSPPSGGSSYNEQFF.

The chain carries TRBV19 and TRBJ1-1, with 9 bases matching TRBD1. Trimming at V came to 9 bases and at J to 6 bases, leaving 11 bases not matched to a gene. Germline assignment: CDR1 LNHDA and CDR2 SQIVND (reference sequence). This CDR3 has 14 residues. Written as DNA, the CDR3 is TGTGCCAGCTACCTCTCCGGGACAGGGTCTGAAGCTTTCTTT. Translated, it gives CASYLSGTGSEAFF.

This clone was seen a single time. The J gene is TRBJ2-7, the V gene TRBV12-3 or TRBV12-4; possibly TRBD2 for D (6 bases). Trimming took 4 bases from V and 6 from J, leaving 7 bases between them. The CDR3 loop spans 11 amino acids. CDR3 region: CASSSGSEQYF. The CDR3 nucleotides are TGTGCCAGCAGTTCCGGGAGCGAGCAGTACTTC.

The chain links TRBV5-3 to TRBJ2-5; no firm D call. TRBV5-3 is noted as an ORF with a role that remains uncertain. V lost 4 bases and J lost 5, with 6 bases in between. The CDR3 spans 11 residues. The CDR3 region has the DNA TGTGCCAGAAGCCACCGGGAGACCCAGTACTTC. Its translation: CARSHRETQYF.

The chain couples TRBV19 to TRBJ2-1, with 8 bases fitting TRBD1. J lost 5 bases, V lost 3 bases, and 15 bases had no gene match. The length of the CDR3 is 18 residues. CDR1 is LNHDA, CDR2 SQIVND, per germline (reference sequence). The CDR3 protein is CASSIKGQVFGGNNEQFF. The CDR3, as DNA: TGTGCCAGTAGTATCAAGGGACAGGTTTTTGGTGGGAACAATGAGCAGTTCTTC.

This clone was picked up a small number of times. V is TRBV5-1 and J is TRBJ1-6; tentative D call: TRBD1 (5 bases). V lost 4 bases, J lost 1 base, and 12 bases lay in between. Germline values: CDR1 SGHRS, CDR2 YFSETQ. The CDR3 extends over 16 amino acids. The CDR3 DNA is TGCGCCAGCAGCCGAGACGGGGGATCCTATAATTCACCCCTCCACTTT. Residues: CASSRDGGSYNSPLHF.

V is TRBV15 and J is TRBJ1-4; 7 positions match TRBD1. From germline, CDR1 is LNHNV and CDR2 YYDKDF (reference sequence). J lost 4 bases, V lost 6 bases, and 5 bases had no gene match. The CDR3 length is 14 residues. The CDR3 DNA reads as TGTGCCACCAGGAAGGGACAGATTAATGAAAAACTGTTTTTT. It codes for CATRKGQINEKLFF.

This sequence joins TRBV21-1 and TRBJ1-6. TRBV21-1 is a pseudogene. The CDR3 is 16 amino acids. DNA for the CDR3: TGTGCCAGCAGCAAAGACGGAGCCTCCTATAATTCACCCCTCCACTTT. Its translation is CASSKDGASYNSPLHF.

The chain uses TRBV6-5 and TRBJ1-6, with D possibly being TRBD1 (5 bases). Germline V gene lookup returns CDR1 MNHEY and CDR2 SVGAGI. The CDR3 length is 12 residues. Trimming stripped 6 bases from V and 8 bases from J, with 8 bases between. The CDR3: CASRPQDSPLHF. CDR3 nucleotides: TGTGCCAGCAGGCCACAGGATTCACCCCTCCACTTT.

The V and J genes are TRBV5-1 and TRBJ1-2; 7 bases are shared with TRBD1. Germline lookup yields CDR1 SGHRS and CDR2 YFSETQ. This CDR3 is 12 amino acids long. V was pared by 4 bases and J by 4 bases, with 1 base of the junction left unmatched. The CDR3 region has the DNA TGCGCCAGCAGCGGGGACAGCTATGGCTACACCTTC. Translation: CASSGDSYGYTF. The full variable domain, completed using reference TRBV5-1 and TRBJ1-2, is KAGVTQTPRYLIKTRGQQVTLSCSPISGHRSVSWYQQTPGQGLQFLFEYFSETQRNKGNFPGRFSGRQFSNSRSEMNVSTLELGDSALYLCASSGDSYGYTFGSGTRLTVV.

V is TRBV11-3 and J is TRBJ2-4; D is possibly TRBD1 (6 bases). Looked up from germline, CDR1 is SGHNT and CDR2 is YENEEA. CDR3 length equals 13 residues. V dropped 3 bases and J dropped 6 bases, with 9 bases sitting between them. The DNA of the CDR3 is TGTGCCAGCAGCTTCAGGACAGCAAACATTCAGTACTTC. Amino acids: CASSFRTANIQYF.

This clone was found once. The genes are TRBV25-1 and TRBJ2-6; TRBD1 agrees at 7 bases. The CDR3 length is 15 residues. CDR1 is MGHDK and CDR2 is SYGVNS in the germline V gene. With 6 bases clipped from V and 11 bases from J, the junction kept 13 bases outside the gene matches. The CDR3 loop reads CASSKQGNDLDVLTF. Here the CDR3 DNA reads TGTGCCAGCAGCAAACAGGGGAATGACTTAGACGTCCTGACTTTC. The full variable domain, rest sourced from reference TRBV25-1 and TRBJ2-6, is EADIYQTPRYLVIGTGKKITLECSQTMGHDKMYWYQQDPGMELHLIHYSYGVNSTEKGDLSSESTVSRIRTEHFPLTLESARPSHTSQYLCASSKQGNDLDVLTFGAGSRLTVL.

The chain carries TRBV7-7 and TRBJ1-1; D remains ambiguous. Germline loops: CDR1 SSHAT, CDR2 FNYEAQ (reference sequence). The CDR3 extends over 13 amino acids. V shed 3 bases and J shed 1 base, with 6 bases lying between them. The CDR3 loop is CASSLGQNTEAFF. CDR3 DNA sequence: TGTGCCAGCAGCTTGGGCCAGAACACTGAAGCTTTCTTT. Based on the CDR3 plus reference TRBV7-7 and TRBJ1-1, the full variable domain is GAGVSQSPRYKVTKRGQDVTLRCDPISSHATLYWYQQALGQGPEFLTYFNYEAQPDKSGLPSDRFSAERPEGSISTLTIQRTEQRDSAMYRCASSLGQNTEAFFGQGTRLTVV.

The chain carries TRBV19 and TRBJ1-5; 8 nucleotides line up with TRBD1. The J segment lost 5 bases and the V segment lost 6 bases, leaving 6 bases of the junction unmatched. Germline CDR1 LNHDA, CDR2 SQIVND (reference sequence). The CDR3 contains 14 residues. The CDR3 region is CASSPGQVYQPQHF. The CDR3 DNA follows: TGTGCCAGTAGCCCGGGACAGGTATATCAGCCCCAGCATTTT.

In this sample, this clone turned up a few times. V usage is TRBV6-5 and J usage is TRBJ2-2; 7 bases align to TRBD1. The CDR3 consists of 15 residues. Looked up from germline, CDR1 is MNHEY and CDR2 is SVGAGI. V gave up 2 bases and J gave up 4 bases; unmatched junction bases: 4. CDR3 loop: CASSYGTATTGELFF. In DNA form, the CDR3 reads TGTGCCAGCAGTTACGGGACAGCTACCACCGGGGAGCTGTTTTTT.

The chain joins TRBV3-1 (or the pseudogene TRBV3-2) to TRBJ2-3; D not resolved. CDR1 is LGHDT and CDR2 is YNNKEL in the germline V gene (reference sequence). V was cut by 2 bases and J by 4 bases, with 7 bases left in between. This CDR3 comprises 13 residues. The DNA for the CDR3 is TGTGCCAGCAGCCAATCACAAGCAGATACGCAGTATTTT. Protein: CASSQSQADTQYF.

The chain employs TRBV7-8 and TRBJ2-6; 11 bases line up with TRBD1. V shed 5 bases and J 4 bases; nucleotides not matched to a gene: 7. The CDR3 runs to 17 residues. In germline, CDR1 is SGHVS, CDR2 FQNEAQ. CDR3 sequence: CASSHMDRGRGANVLTF. The CDR3 DNA follows: TGTGCCAGCAGCCACATGGACAGGGGGCGAGGGGCCAACGTCCTGACTTTC.